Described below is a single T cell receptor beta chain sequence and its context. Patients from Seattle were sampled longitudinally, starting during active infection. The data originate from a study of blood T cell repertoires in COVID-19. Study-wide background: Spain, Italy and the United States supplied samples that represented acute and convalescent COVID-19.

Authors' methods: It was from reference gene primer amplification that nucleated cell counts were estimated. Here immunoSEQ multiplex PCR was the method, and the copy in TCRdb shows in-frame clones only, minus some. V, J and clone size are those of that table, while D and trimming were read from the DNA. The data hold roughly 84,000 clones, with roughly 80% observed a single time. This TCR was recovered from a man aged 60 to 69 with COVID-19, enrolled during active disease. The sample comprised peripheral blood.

The CDR3, as DNA: TGTGCCAGCAGTGATCGCGAGGTGGTCGGGGAGCTGTTTTTT. Encoded protein: CASSDREVVGELFF. The rearrangement links TRBV2 to TRBJ2-2; unclear D gene. The V gene lost 3 bases and the J gene lost 7 bases, with 12 bases spanning the gap. The CDR3 covers 14 residues. Germline V gene data show CDR1 as SNHLY and CDR2 as FYNNEI.